Listed below are T cell receptor beta chains from one sample, sequenced in a study of T cells after yellow fever vaccination. TCRdb fed the 5' RACE reads into MiXCR, producing one record per CDR3 protein. Of more than 350,000 distinct CDR3 sequences listed, more than 9% are singletons. Material: PBMCs, obtained on the day of the first yellow fever vaccination. These receptors originate from a young man who received the YFV17D yellow fever vaccine. CDR3s include the opening cysteine and the closing phenylalanine or tryptophan. Fields, in order: J gene, D gene, V gene, clone size, CDR3 protein, CDR3 DNA. D genes are given only for firm matches. Size is stated for part of the rows, as once, few or many counts, or as a class when the clone is expanded.

J: TRBJ2-5
D: NA
V: TRBV6-5
size: many
CDR3: CASSSMGLQETQYF
DNA: TGTGCCAGCAGTTCCATGGGTCTCCAAGAGACCCAGTACTTC

J: TRBJ2-5
D: NA
V: TRBV7-9
size: few
CDR3: CASSWDGEQETQYF
DNA: TGTGCCAGCAGCTGGGACGGAGAGCAGGAGACCCAGTACTTC

J: TRBJ1-1
D: TRBD1
V: TRBV5-1
size: few
CDR3: CASSDTGTGFKAFF
DNA: TGCGCCAGCAGCGATACCGGGACAGGGTTTAAAGCTTTCTTT

J: TRBJ2-3
D: TRBD2
V: TRBV10-3
size: few
CDR3: CAISQTSGVADTQYF
DNA: TGTGCCATCAGCCAGACTAGCGGGGTTGCAGATACGCAGTATTTT

J: TRBJ2-5
D: TRBD2
V: TRBV5-4
size: few
CDR3: CASSYSLAGQTQYF
DNA: TGTGCCAGCAGCTATAGCCTAGCGGGGCAGACCCAGTACTTC

J: TRBJ2-3
D: NA
V: TRBV12-3/TRBV12-4
size: many
CDR3: CASSLGGRDTQYF
DNA: TGTGCCAGCAGTTTGGGGGGGCGGGATACGCAGTATTTT

J: TRBJ2-5
D: TRBD2
V: TRBV3-1
size: NA
CDR3: CASSQAGLAMETQYF
DNA: TGTGCCAGCAGCCAAGCCGGACTAGCGATGGAGACCCAGTACTTC

J: TRBJ1-6
D: NA
V: TRBV4-2
size: NA
CDR3: CASSQGGGLDSPLHF
DNA: TGTGCCAGCAGCCAAGGGGGGGGCTTGGATTCACCCCTCCACTTT

J: TRBJ1-2
D: NA
V: TRBV10-3
size: NA
CDR3: CAISESRDYGYTF
DNA: TGTGCCATCAGTGAGTCGAGGGACTATGGCTACACCTTC

J: TRBJ2-1
D: NA
V: TRBV20-1
size: few
CDR3: CSARGGNEILASYNEQFF
DNA: TGCAGTGCTAGAGGTGGGAACGAAATCCTAGCTTCCTACAATGAGCAGTTCTTC

J: TRBJ1-4
D: TRBD1
V: TRBV7-8
size: NA
CDR3: CASSSSGTGGNEKLFF
DNA: TGTGCCAGCAGCTCCTCTGGGACAGGAGGGAATGAAAAACTGTTTTTT

J: TRBJ2-2
D: NA
V: TRBV6-5
size: many
CDR3: CASSYLATYGELFF
DNA: TGTGCCAGCAGTTACCTCGCTACTTACGGGGAGCTGTTTTTT

J: TRBJ1-4
D: NA
V: TRBV5-4
size: few
CDR3: CASSLARGLDEKLFF
DNA: TGTGCCAGCAGCTTGGCCAGAGGGCTTGATGAAAAACTGTTTTTT

J: TRBJ2-2
D: NA
V: TRBV6-5
size: few
CDR3: CASSYITGSTGELFF
DNA: TGTGCCAGCAGTTACATAACAGGGAGCACCGGGGAGCTGTTTTTT

J: TRBJ2-7
D: NA
V: TRBV3-1
size: many
CDR3: CASSPRTGGAYEQYF
DNA: TGTGCCAGCAGCCCCAGGACAGGAGGGGCCTACGAGCAGTACTTC

J: TRBJ2-5
D: TRBD1
V: TRBV27
size: once
CDR3: CASSLFRRSGTEFVTQYF
DNA: TGTGCCAGCAGTTTATTTCGCAGATCCGGGACAGAGTTCGTGACCCAGTACTTC

J: TRBJ1-2
D: NA
V: TRBV7-2
size: NA
CDR3: CASSRDLNYGYTF
DNA: TGTGCCAGCAGCCGGGACCTTAACTATGGCTACACCTTC

J: TRBJ2-2
D: TRBD1
V: TRBV5-1
size: NA
CDR3: CASSLGDRGNTGELFF
DNA: TGCGCCAGCAGCTTGGGGGACAGGGGGAACACCGGGGAGCTGTTTTTT

J: TRBJ1-5
D: NA
V: TRBV12-3/TRBV12-4
size: few
CDR3: CASSLISSGQPQHF
DNA: TGTGCCAGCAGTTTAATATCTTCCGGCCAGCCCCAGCATTTT

J: TRBJ2-2
D: NA
V: TRBV7-9
size: many
CDR3: CASSSQGGPGELFF
DNA: TGTGCCAGCAGCTCCCAGGGCGGACCCGGGGAGCTGTTTTTT

J: TRBJ1-2
D: TRBD1
V: TRBV6-2/TRBV6-3
size: few
CDR3: CASSYRDRDNYGYTF
DNA: TGTGCCAGCAGTTATCGGGACAGAGATAACTATGGCTACACCTTC

J: TRBJ2-5
D: NA
V: TRBV11-2
size: NA
CDR3: CASREYQETQYF
DNA: TGTGCCAGCCGGGAGTACCAAGAGACCCAGTACTTC

J: TRBJ2-5
D: TRBD2
V: TRBV6-5
size: many
CDR3: CASSYGTNMWGTQYF
DNA: TGTGCCAGCAGTTACGGGACTAACATGTGGGGGACCCAGTACTTC

J: TRBJ1-5
D: NA
V: TRBV27
size: few
CDR3: CASSLSAGRNQPQHF
DNA: TGTGCCAGCAGTTTATCGGCGGGACGTAATCAGCCCCAGCATTTT

J: TRBJ2-2
D: TRBD1
V: TRBV12-3/TRBV12-4
size: few
CDR3: CASSWAQGTAHTGELFF
DNA: TGTGCCAGCAGTTGGGCTCAGGGGACAGCCCACACCGGGGAGCTGTTTTTT

J: TRBJ1-1
D: TRBD1
V: TRBV27
size: NA
CDR3: CASSLSGQGGTEAFF
DNA: TGTGCCAGCAGTTTGTCCGGACAGGGGGGAACTGAAGCTTTCTTT

J: TRBJ2-3
D: TRBD2
V: TRBV3-1
size: many
CDR3: CASRWRGATDTQYF
DNA: TGTGCCAGCAGGTGGCGGGGGGCCACAGATACGCAGTATTTT

J: TRBJ2-1
D: TRBD1
V: TRBV19
size: few
CDR3: CASSIWTGGRDEQFF
DNA: TGTGCCAGTAGTATATGGACAGGGGGACGAGATGAGCAGTTCTTC

J: TRBJ1-5
D: NA
V: TRBV23-1
size: NA
CDR3: CASGSLFGIFDNQPQHF
DNA: TGCGCCAGCGGTAGTTTATTTGGGATTTTTGACAATCAGCCCCAGCATTTT

J: TRBJ2-5
D: NA
V: TRBV10-3
size: NA
CDR3: CAISGAEETQYF
DNA: TGTGCCATCAGTGGTGCGGAGGAGACCCAGTACTTC

J: TRBJ2-7
D: TRBD1
V: TRBV7-9
size: few
CDR3: CASSLSRTGGEQYF
DNA: TGTGCCAGCAGCTTATCTCGGACAGGGGGAGAGCAGTACTTC

J: TRBJ2-2
D: NA
V: TRBV18
size: few
CDR3: CASSPGPTKGGELFF
DNA: TGTGCCAGCTCACCTGGGCCAACGAAGGGCGGGGAGCTGTTTTTT

J: TRBJ2-3
D: TRBD1
V: TRBV5-1
size: NA
CDR3: CASSPRDRVTDTQYF
DNA: TGCGCCAGCAGCCCCCGGGACAGGGTAACAGATACGCAGTATTTT

J: TRBJ2-7
D: TRBD2
V: TRBV4-1
size: few
CDR3: CASSQDERGVSYEQYF
DNA: TGCGCCAGCAGCCAAGATGAGCGGGGGGTCTCCTACGAGCAGTACTTC

J: TRBJ2-2
D: TRBD2
V: TRBV7-3
size: few
CDR3: CASRAGGDGELFF
DNA: TGTGCCAGCAGAGCCGGGGGGGACGGGGAGCTGTTTTTT

J: TRBJ2-7
D: NA
V: TRBV19
size: NA
CDR3: CASSMSVQFEQYF
DNA: TGTGCCAGTAGCATGTCAGTACAGTTCGAGCAGTACTTC

J: TRBJ2-3
D: TRBD2
V: TRBV12-3/TRBV12-4
size: few
CDR3: CASSFRGTSGGADTQYF
DNA: TGTGCCAGCAGTTTTCGAGGGACTAGCGGGGGTGCAGATACGCAGTATTTT

J: TRBJ2-1
D: NA
V: TRBV5-1
size: NA
CDR3: CASRQTGAGGVHEQFF
DNA: TGCGCCAGCAGGCAAACGGGAGCCGGGGGAGTGCATGAGCAGTTCTTC

J: TRBJ2-1
D: TRBD1
V: TRBV7-2
size: NA
CDR3: CASSFQTGDNEQFF
DNA: TGTGCCAGCAGCTTTCAGACAGGGGACAATGAGCAGTTCTTC

J: TRBJ1-1
D: TRBD1
V: TRBV7-9
size: NA
CDR3: CASTKRQGNTEAFF
DNA: TGTGCCAGCACCAAACGACAGGGAAACACTGAAGCTTTCTTT

J: TRBJ2-7
D: TRBD1
V: TRBV7-9
size: NA
CDR3: CASSSGQPYEQYF
DNA: TGTGCCAGCAGCTCGGGACAGCCCTACGAGCAGTACTTC

J: TRBJ2-3
D: TRBD2
V: TRBV20-1
size: NA
CDR3: CSATERGSTQYF
DNA: TGCAGTGCAACCGAGCGGGGTAGTACGCAGTATTTT

J: TRBJ1-1
D: NA
V: TRBV4-2
size: few
CDR3: CASSQVPGIGGTTEAFF
DNA: TGTGCCAGCAGCCAGGTCCCAGGAATCGGTGGGACCACTGAAGCTTTCTTT

J: TRBJ2-5
D: TRBD2
V: TRBV7-9
size: few
CDR3: CASSFLRGGLETQYF
DNA: TGTGCCAGCAGCTTTTTACGGGGGGGCCTGGAGACCCAGTACTTC

J: TRBJ2-7
D: NA
V: TRBV19
size: few
CDR3: CASSIVLLNNEQYF
DNA: TGTGCCAGTAGTATCGTGCTTTTGAACAACGAGCAGTACTTC

J: TRBJ2-5
D: NA
V: TRBV9
size: many
CDR3: CASSRQGAGETQYF
DNA: TGTGCCAGCAGCCGTCAGGGCGCCGGAGAGACCCAGTACTTC

J: TRBJ1-4
D: TRBD1
V: TRBV29-1
size: few
CDR3: CSVEEGQGMFF
DNA: TGCAGCGTTGAAGAAGGACAGGGGATGTTTTTT

J: TRBJ1-2
D: NA
V: TRBV6-1
size: NA
CDR3: CASSPAAPNYGYTF
DNA: TGTGCCAGCAGTCCGGCGGCACCAAACTATGGCTACACCTTC

J: TRBJ2-7
D: NA
V: TRBV12-3/TRBV12-4
size: few
CDR3: CASSQTESSYEQYF
DNA: TGTGCCAGCAGCCAGACGGAGAGCTCCTACGAGCAGTACTTC

J: TRBJ2-6
D: NA
V: TRBV6-4
size: many
CDR3: CASSQNSGANVLTF
DNA: TGTGCCAGCAGTCAAAACTCTGGGGCCAACGTCCTGACTTTC

J: TRBJ1-3
D: NA
V: TRBV6-5
size: few
CDR3: CASSYGQGLAGNTIYF
DNA: TGTGCCAGCAGTTATGGGCAGGGACTGGCTGGAAACACCATATATTTT

J: TRBJ2-5
D: NA
V: TRBV5-1
size: few
CDR3: CASSLRERETQHF
DNA: TGCGCCAGCAGCTTGAGAGAAAGAGAGACCCAGCACTTC

J: TRBJ2-7
D: TRBD2
V: TRBV7-2
size: many
CDR3: CASSFGRGYHEQYF
DNA: TGTGCCAGCAGCTTCGGGCGGGGGTACCACGAGCAGTACTTC

J: TRBJ1-5
D: NA
V: TRBV5-1
size: NA
CDR3: CASSLSANSGQPQHF
DNA: TGCGCCAGCAGCTTGTCGGCGAATTCGGGGCAGCCCCAGCATTTT

J: TRBJ2-1
D: TRBD1
V: TRBV29-1
size: NA
CDR3: CSAETGTGRFAFF
DNA: TGCAGCGCCGAAACCGGGACAGGGAGGTTTGCGTTCTTC